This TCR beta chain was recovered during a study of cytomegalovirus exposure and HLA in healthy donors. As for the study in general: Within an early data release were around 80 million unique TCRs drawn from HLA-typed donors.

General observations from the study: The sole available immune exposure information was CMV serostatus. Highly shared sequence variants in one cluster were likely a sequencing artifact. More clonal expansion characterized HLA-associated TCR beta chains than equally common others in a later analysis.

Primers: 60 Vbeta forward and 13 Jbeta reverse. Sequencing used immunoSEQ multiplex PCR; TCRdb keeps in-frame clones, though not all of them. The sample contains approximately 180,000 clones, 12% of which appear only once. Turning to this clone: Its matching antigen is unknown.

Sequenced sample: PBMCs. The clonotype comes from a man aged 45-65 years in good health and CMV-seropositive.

The CDR3 coding sequence is TGTGCCAGCAGCCCGAAGAACAGCCCAGCAACTAATGAAAAACTGTTTTTT. Residues: CASSPKNSPATNEKLFF. The V call is TRBV5-8, the J call TRBJ1-4; no clear D gene. The ends were cut back, 4 bases at V and 0 bases at J, with 16 bases in the middle. Germline-derived CDR1 and CDR2 are SGHTS and YDEGEE. This CDR3 is 17 amino acids long.